This T cell receptor (beta chain) was documented in a study of regulatory T cells in long-lasting Graves disease. Study-level results: More public clonotypes were shared by persistent patients (about 2,700) than by new patients (roughly 1,000). Persistent Graves' patients showed a TCR diversity that was lower than that of newly diagnosed ones.

Trimming left V 6 bases short and J 4 bases short, with 6 bases between. The CDR3 has 11 residues. The V gene's germline CDR1 is LNHDA and CDR2 SQIVND (reference sequence). Arm-PCR with iRepertoire HTBI primers amplified the CDR3 regions for these TCR beta libraries. TCRdb re-called the multiplex PCR reads through MiXCR, storing one row per CDR3 protein. The sample yields about 520,000 distinct CDR3 sequences, around 12% seen once. Ten or more counts support this clonotype. Its antigen remains unknown. The time point is: newly diagnosed GD, antithyroid drugs for less than 3 months. PBMC-extracted RNA yielded the TCR library. The data also belong to a second study, concerning T cells in Graves' hyperthyroidism and ophthalmopathy. As that study records: Patients aged 18 to 65 had newly diagnosed hyperthyroidism that had lasted under 2 months. HTBI primers were employed in a first-round RT-PCR of the TCR CDR3.

The source material was peripheral blood mononuclear cells (PBMCs), sampled at new diagnosis, from a patient treated with antithyroid drugs. The sequence came from a woman under 40 with Graves disease. V is TRBV19 and J is TRBJ2-5, with D possibly being TRBD1 (6 bases). The CDR3 is CASRQGETQYF. CDR3 bases: TGTGCCAGTAGACAGGGAGAGACCCAGTACTTC.